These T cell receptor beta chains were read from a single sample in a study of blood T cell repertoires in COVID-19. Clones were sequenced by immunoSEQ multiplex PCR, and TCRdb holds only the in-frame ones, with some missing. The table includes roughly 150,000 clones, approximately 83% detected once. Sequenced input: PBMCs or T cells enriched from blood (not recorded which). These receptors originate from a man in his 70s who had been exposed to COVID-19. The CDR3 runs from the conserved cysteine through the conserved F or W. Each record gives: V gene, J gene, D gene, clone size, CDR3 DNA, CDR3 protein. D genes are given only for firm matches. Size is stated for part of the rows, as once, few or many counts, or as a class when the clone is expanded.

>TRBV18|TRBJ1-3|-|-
TGTGCCAGCTCACCCTCTAGGAACTCTGGAAACACCATATATTTT
CASSPSRNSGNTIYF
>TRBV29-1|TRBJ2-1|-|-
TGCAGCGTTATACGAGACGGGGTCTCCTACAATGAGCAGTTCTTC
CSVIRDGVSYNEQFF
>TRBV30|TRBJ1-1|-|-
TGTGCCTGGAACAGGAACACTGAAGCTTTCTTT
CAWNRNTEAFF
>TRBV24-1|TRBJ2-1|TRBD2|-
TGTGCCACCAGCGGGACTAGCGGGACCGATGAGCAGTTCTTC
CATSGTSGTDEQFF
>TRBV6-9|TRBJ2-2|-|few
TGTGCCAGCAGTTTACCAGAAGACACCGGGGAGCTGTTTTTT
CASSLPEDTGELFF
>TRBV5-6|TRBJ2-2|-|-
TGTGCCAGCAGCTTAACAGGGACCGGGGAGCTGTTTTTT
CASSLTGTGELFF
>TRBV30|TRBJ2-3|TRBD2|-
TGTGCCTGGAAACCTCTCGGACTAGCGGGGAAGCCAGATACGCAGTATTTT
CAWKPLGLAGKPDTQYF
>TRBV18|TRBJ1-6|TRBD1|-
TGTGCCAGCTCACCACAGGGGGCGAAGAATTCACCCCTCCACTTT
CASSPQGAKNSPLHF
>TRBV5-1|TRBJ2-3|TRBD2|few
TGCGCCAGCAGCCCCCCGGGCCCTAGCGGGGGCACAGATACGCAGTATTTT
CASSPPGPSGGTDTQYF
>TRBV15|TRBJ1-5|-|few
TGTGCCACCAGTACCCTTCCCCCGGGGATACAGCCCCAGCATTTT
CATSTLPPGIQPQHF
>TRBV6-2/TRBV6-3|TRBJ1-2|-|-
TGTGCCAGCAGCCGGGGACATAAGAACTATGGCTACACCTTC
CASSRGHKNYGYTF
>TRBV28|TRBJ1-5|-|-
TGTGCCAGCAGTGGGACAACTCCGAATCAGCCCCAGCATTTT
CASSGTTPNQPQHF
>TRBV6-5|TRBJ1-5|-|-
TGTGCCAGCAGTAAGGGGGGGGAGGGCCAGCCCCAGCATTTT
CASSKGGEGQPQHF
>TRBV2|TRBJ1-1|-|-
TGTGCCAGCAGTGACAGGGAGAACACTGAAGCTTTCTTT
CASSDRENTEAFF
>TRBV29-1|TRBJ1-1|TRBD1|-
TGCAGCGTGGCGGACAGGCGGAACACTGAAGCTTTCTTT
CSVADRRNTEAFF
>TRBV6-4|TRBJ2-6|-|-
TGTGCCAGCAGAAGCACGGGCTCTGGGGCCAACGTCCTGACTTTC
CASRSTGSGANVLTF
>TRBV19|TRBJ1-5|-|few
TGTGCCAGTAGTACCTCCTTTGGCAATCAGCCCCAGCATTTT
CASSTSFGNQPQHF
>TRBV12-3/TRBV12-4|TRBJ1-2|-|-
TGTGCCAGCAGCCTGGGCGAAAACTATGGCTACACCTTC
CASSLGENYGYTF
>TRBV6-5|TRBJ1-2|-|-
TGTGCCAGCAGGAAGGGGGTCGGTGAGAACTATGGCTACACCTTC
CASRKGVGENYGYTF
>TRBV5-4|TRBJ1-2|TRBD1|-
TGTGCCAGCAGCCCGACAGGGGGCGAAGGCTACACCTTC
CASSPTGGEGYTF
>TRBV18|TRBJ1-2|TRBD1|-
TGTGCCAGCTCACCCCAACAGGGGTCTAACTATGGCTACACCTTC
CASSPQQGSNYGYTF
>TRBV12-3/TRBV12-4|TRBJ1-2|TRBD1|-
TGTGCCAGCAGCAGGGGGGTTTCAGGGGGCTACACCTTC
CASSRGVSGGYTF
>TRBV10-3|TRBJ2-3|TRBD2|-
TGTGCCATCAGTCGGGGGGGCCGGTCCACAGATACGCAGTATTTT
CAISRGGRSTDTQYF
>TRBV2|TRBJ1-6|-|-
TGTGCCAGCGGGGCGTGGCCCCTCCACTTT
CASGAWPLHF
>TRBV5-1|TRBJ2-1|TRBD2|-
TGCGCCAGCAGCTTGGAATTGGCGGGAGGGTACAATGAGCAGTTCTTC
CASSLELAGGYNEQFF
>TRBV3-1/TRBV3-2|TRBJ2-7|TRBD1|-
TGTGCCAGCAGCCCAGGACAGGGGTCCACCTACGAGCAGTACTTC
CASSPGQGSTYEQYF
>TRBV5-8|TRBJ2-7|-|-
TGTGCCAGCAGCTCTAGCTCCTACGAGCAGTACTTC
CASSSSSYEQYF
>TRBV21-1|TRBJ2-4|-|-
TGTGCCACCATGGCGAGCGGGGCGTCAGGTAAAAACATTCAGTACTTC
CATMASGASGKNIQYF
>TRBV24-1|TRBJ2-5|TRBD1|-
TGTGCCACCAGTGATTCGAACCCAGGGGGAATACTAGAGACCCAGTACTTC
CATSDSNPGGILETQYF
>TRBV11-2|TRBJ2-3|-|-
TGTGCCAGCAGCTCCGCGGGACTCACAGATACGCAGTATTTT
CASSSAGLTDTQYF
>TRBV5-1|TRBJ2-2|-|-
TGCGCCAGCAGTTCGACAGGTCCGAAGTCGCTTCGAAGACTCTCGTATACGGAGCTGTTTTTT
CASSSTGPKSLRRLSYTELFF
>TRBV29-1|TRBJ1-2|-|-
TGCAGCGCCGGACACAGCGATGGCTACACCTTC
CSAGHSDGYTF
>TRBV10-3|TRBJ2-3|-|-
TGTGCCATCAGTGCGAGGGTCCTCACAGATACGCAGTATTTT
CAISARVLTDTQYF
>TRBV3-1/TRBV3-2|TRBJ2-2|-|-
TGTGCCAGCAGCTCCCGGGACTCAGACTACACCGGGGAGCTGTTTTTT
CASSSRDSDYTGELFF
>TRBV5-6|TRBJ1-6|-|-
TGTGCCAGCAGGTTACAGGGTAACGGTTCACCCCTCCACTTT
CASRLQGNGSPLHF
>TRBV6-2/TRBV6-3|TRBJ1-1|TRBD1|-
TGTGCCAGCAGTTGGTACAGGGGGCGGTCGAACACTGAAGCTTTCTTT
CASSWYRGRSNTEAFF
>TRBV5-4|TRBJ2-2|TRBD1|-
TGTGCCAGCACCCGAAGGACAGGGGAGGCCGGGGAGCTGTTTTTT
CASTRRTGEAGELFF
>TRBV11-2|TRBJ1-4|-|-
TGTGCCAGCAGCCACCGGGACACTGCAACTAATGAAAAACTGTTTTTT
CASSHRDTATNEKLFF
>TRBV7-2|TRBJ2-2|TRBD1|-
TGTGCCAGCAGCTTGGGGACAGGGAACACCGGGGAGCTGTTTTTT
CASSLGTGNTGELFF
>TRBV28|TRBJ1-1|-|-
TGTGCCAGCAGTTTTCAGGGAGGGGGCACTGAAGCTTTCTTT
CASSFQGGGTEAFF
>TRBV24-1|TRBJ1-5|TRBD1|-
TGTGCCACCAGTGATCCCGGGACAGGGGTAAGTCAGCCCCAGCATTTT
CATSDPGTGVSQPQHF
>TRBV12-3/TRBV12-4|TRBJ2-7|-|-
TGTGCCAGCAGCATAACTTACGAGCAGTACTTC
CASSITYEQYF
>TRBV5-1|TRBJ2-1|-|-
TGCGCCAGCAGCCAGGGGGGCAGCGGGCTTTACAATGAGCAGTTCTTC
CASSQGGSGLYNEQFF
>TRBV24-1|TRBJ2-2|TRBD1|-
TGTGCCACCTCCGACAGGGTAGGGGCCAACACCGGGGAGCTGTTTTTT
CATSDRVGANTGELFF
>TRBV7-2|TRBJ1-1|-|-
TGTGCCAGCAGCTTAGAGGTTCCGGGGACTGAAGCTTTCTTT
CASSLEVPGTEAFF
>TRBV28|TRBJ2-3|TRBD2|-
TGTGCCAGCAGAACTAGCGGCACAGATACGCAGTATTTT
CASRTSGTDTQYF
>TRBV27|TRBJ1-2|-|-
TGTGCCAGCAGTAGAGGTCAGGGGAGCTATGGCTACACCTTC
CASSRGQGSYGYTF
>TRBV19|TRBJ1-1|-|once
TGTGCCAGTAGTCTTCCCGGGGGCACTGAAGCTTTCTTT
CASSLPGGTEAFF
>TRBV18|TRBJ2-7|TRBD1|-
TGTGCCAGCTCACCGGTACCGGGACAGGGGGCCAACGAGCAGTACTTC
CASSPVPGQGANEQYF
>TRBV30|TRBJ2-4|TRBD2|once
TGTGCCTGGAGTGACGCGTGGATGGCTAGCGGGGGGGCCGGAAACATTCAGTACTTC
CAWSDAWMASGGAGNIQYF
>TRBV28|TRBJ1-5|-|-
TGTGCCATTCAAGAGAGCAATCAGCCCCAGCATTTT
CAIQESNQPQHF
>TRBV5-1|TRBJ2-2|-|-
TGCGCCAGCACCCTGCTAGCTGACACCGGGGAGCTGTTTTTT
CASTLLADTGELFF
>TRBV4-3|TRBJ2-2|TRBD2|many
TGCGCCAGCAGCCCACACCGCGGGGGGCGGAACACCGGGGAGCTGTTTTTT
CASSPHRGGRNTGELFF
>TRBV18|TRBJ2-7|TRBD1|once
TGTGCCAGCTCACCGCCGGGACAGGTATACGAGCAGTACTTC
CASSPPGQVYEQYF
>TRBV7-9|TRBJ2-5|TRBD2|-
TGTGCCAGCAGCCTAAGACTAGCGGGGGGGCCGGAGACCCAGTACTTC
CASSLRLAGGPETQYF